Shown below are 21 T cell receptor beta chains from a single sample sequenced in a study of Graves' ophthalmopathy and Graves' hyperthyroidism. TCR beta CDR3 regions were amplified from RNA transcripts. Scientists carried out first-round RT-PCR using HTBI primers and then a second-round multiplex PCR. TCRdb reprocessed the multiplex PCR reads via MiXCR and lists one record per CDR3 protein. Here the sample spans about 370,000 distinct CDR3 sequences, approximately 16% being singletons. The sequenced sample was peripheral blood. Every receptor here comes from a woman under 30 with Graves' ophthalmopathy.

There are many counts of this clonotype. The chain couples TRBV12-3 or TRBV12-4 to TRBJ1-1; D might be TRBD1 (6 bases). Trimming left V 6 bases short and J 5 bases short, with 16 bases between. This CDR3 is built from 14 residues. CDR3 in DNA: TGTGCCAGCAGCCTCAGGGGAAAGGGAACTGAAGCTTTCTTT. Residues: CASSLRGKGTEAFF.

This clonotype showed up many times. The chain links TRBV28 to TRBJ1-1; tentative D call: TRBD1 (5 bases). V was trimmed by 3 bases and J by 5 bases, leaving 13 bases between them. Per the germline V gene, CDR1 is MDHEN and CDR2 is SYDVKM. CDR3 size: 14 residues. CDR3 DNA sequence: TGTGCCAGCAGTTTGGGACTACGTGAAACTGAAGCTTTCTTT. It codes for CASSLGLRETEAFF.

The rearrangement joins TRBV5-1 to TRBJ2-7; TRBD2 matches at 10 bases. Germline assignment: CDR1 SGHRS and CDR2 YFSETQ. The CDR3 consists of 16 residues. The V gene end was trimmed by 0 bases and the J gene end by 2 bases; junction bases not matched to a gene: 5. The CDR3 coding sequence is TGCGCCAGCAGCTTGGTTCTAGCGGGAGCGACCTACGAGCAGTACTTC. It encodes CASSLVLAGATYEQYF.

This chain links TRBV5-1 with TRBJ2-7; TRBD1 agrees at 7 bases. The CDR3 totals 14 residues. Germline V gene sequence: CDR1 SGHRS, CDR2 YFSETQ. The V gene end was trimmed by 2 bases and the J gene end by 1 base; junction bases not matched to a gene: 3. The CDR3 reads CASSFLTGSYEQYF. In DNA form, the CDR3 reads TGCGCCAGCAGCTTTCTGACAGGGTCCTACGAGCAGTACTTC.

The rearrangement links TRBV12-5 to TRBJ2-2, with a possible D match to TRBD2 (5 bases). Germline V lookup: CDR1 LGHNT, CDR2 FRNRAP. CDR3 length: 15 amino acids. V gave up 9 bases and J gave up 1 base, with 15 bases separating them. The CDR3 DNA is TGTGCTAGCACCAAAGGCGGGCTGAACACCGGGGAGCTGTTTTTT. Protein sequence: CASTKGGLNTGELFF.

In its sample, this clonotype was seen many times. The chain combines TRBV19 with TRBJ1-2; a weak D match, TRBD1 (6 bases). From germline, CDR1 is LNHDA and CDR2 SQIVND (reference sequence). CDR3 length equals 13 residues. Trimming left V 6 bases short and J 5 bases short, with 13 bases between. CDR3 coding DNA: TGTGCCAGTAGGGACAGTACCGAGTATGGCTACACCTTC. Amino acid sequence: CASRDSTEYGYTF.

This clonotype was seen ten or more times. The rearrangement links TRBV12-3 or TRBV12-4 to TRBJ2-7; perhaps TRBD2 as D (6 bases). Between the trimmed V and J ends, which lost 2 bases and 2 bases, there was a span of 10 bases. This CDR3 has 14 amino acids. The CDR3 region is CASSLTGLPYEQYF. The CDR3 coding sequence is TGTGCCAGCAGTTTAACGGGACTCCCCTACGAGCAGTACTTC.

In its sample, this clonotype was seen many times. V and J are TRBV20-1 and TRBJ2-5; maybe TRBD2 (7 bases). The CDR3 totals 12 residues. Per the germline V gene, CDR1 is DFQATT and CDR2 is SNEGSKA (reference sequence). The V and J ends lost 5 bases and 5 bases respectively, with 12 bases between them. The CDR3 DNA sequence: TGCAGTGCTGAAAAGGGGGGGGAGACCCAGTACTTC. Amino acids: CSAEKGGETQYF.

This clonotype was detected ten times or more. This chain links TRBV6-5 with TRBJ2-2; either TRBD1 or TRBD2 may fit D (5 bases each). The CDR3 runs 14 residues. The ends were cut back, 9 bases at V and 7 bases at J, with 18 bases in the middle. Germline CDR1 reads MNHEY; CDR2 reads SVGAGI. The CDR3 DNA sequence: TGTGCCAGTGCTTCGGGGCCCGGGAACGGGGAGCTGTTTTTT. This translates into CASASGPGNGELFF.

This clonotype was seen ten or more times. The rearrangement links TRBV20-1 to TRBJ2-5, with unresolved D. There are 11 residues in the CDR3. Germline CDR1 DFQATT, CDR2 SNEGSKA (reference sequence). Trimming removed 6 bases at V and 5 bases at J, with 10 bases between. The CDR3, as DNA: TGCAGTGCGGGTGAGGAGGAGACCCAGTACTTC. It specifies CSAGEEETQYF.

This clonotype was detected ten times or more. This chain uses TRBV30 with TRBJ2-7; D gene uncertain. Germline values: CDR1 GTSNPN, CDR2 SVGIG (reference sequence). Trimming left V 3 bases short and J 0 bases short, with 15 bases between. The CDR3 is 15 residues long. This CDR3 reads CAWSGSVSSSYEQYF. The CDR3, as DNA: TGTGCCTGGAGCGGGTCGGTCTCTTCCTCCTACGAGCAGTACTTC.

Comments on this clonotype: Compared with germline, one end of the junction differs, possibly owing to a read error. The CDR3 DNA sequence: TGTGCCAGCAGCTTAGATGTTGATCAGCTCCAGCATTTT. This gives the protein CASSLDVDQLQHF. The chain combines TRBV7-2 with TRBJ1-5; D uncertain. This CDR3 is 13 amino acids long. From germline, CDR1 is SGHTA and CDR2 FQGNSA.

This clonotype has a count of ten or more. An end of the junction does not agree with germline; a read error may underlie this. The rearrangement uses TRBV28 and TRBJ1-1; D is unclear. This CDR3 is built from 12 residues. Germline CDR1 is MDHEN and CDR2 is SYDVKM. The CDR3 nucleotides are TGCGCCACAGTTTTTGCGAACACTGAAGCTTTCTTT. This translates into CATVFANTEAFF. Complete variable domain (other parts from reference TRBV28 and TRBJ1-1): DVKVTQSSRYLVKRTGEKVFLECVQDMDHENMFWYRQDPGLGLRLIYFSYDVKMKEKGDIPEGYSVSREKKERFSLILESASTNQTSMYLCATVFANTEAFFGQGTRLTVV.

The chain recombines TRBV3-1 with TRBJ1-5; tentatively, D is TRBD1 (6 bases). This CDR3 is 17 amino acids long. Trimming stripped 2 bases from V and 0 bases from J, with 14 bases between. Germline lookup yields CDR1 LGHDT and CDR2 YNNKEL (reference sequence). DNA of the CDR3: TGTGCCAGCAGCCAAAGGAGGGGGGACCATAGCAATCAGCCCCAGCATTTT. Amino acids: CASSQRRGDHSNQPQHF.

At least ten counts were recorded for this clonotype. The V and J genes are TRBV6-1 and TRBJ1-1; D may be TRBD1 (5 bases). Trimming took off 4 bases at V and 6 bases at J, with 12 bases between the two ends. Looked up from germline, CDR1 is MNHNS and CDR2 is SASEGT. The CDR3 has 13 amino acids. CDR3 coding DNA: TGTGCCAGCAGTGGTCGTGGGGCCCCTGAAGCTTTCTTT. Its translation is CASSGRGAPEAFF.

This clonotype was counted ten times or more. The chain joins TRBV30 to TRBJ2-7, with TRBD1 matching over 7 bases. This CDR3 is 16 amino acids long. With V trimmed by 3 bases and J by 2 bases, 13 bases remained unmatched. CDR1 is GTSNPN, CDR2 SVGIG, per germline (reference sequence). CDR3 DNA: TGTGCCTGGAGATCCCGCCAGAGGACAGGAGCCTACGAGCAGTACTTC. Translating gives CAWRSRQRTGAYEQYF.

This clonotype was observed a handful of times. The chain links TRBV20-1 to TRBJ2-2; TRBD1 matches 12 bases. The length of the CDR3 is 14 residues. The V and J ends lost 6 bases and 7 bases, in that order; junction bases with no gene match: 6. The V gene's germline CDR1 is DFQATT and CDR2 SNEGSKA (reference sequence). The CDR3 DNA is TGCAGTGCATCGGGACAGGGGGCGGGCGGGGAGCTGTTTTTT. This encodes CSASGQGAGGELFF.

This clonotype was counted ten times or more. The chain carries TRBV28 and TRBJ2-7, with D hard to call. The CDR3 sequence is 13 residues long. Trimming took 6 bases from V and 12 from J, leaving 21 bases between them. From germline, CDR1 is MDHEN and CDR2 SYDVKM. The CDR3 protein is CASSSLGVAIGYF. CDR3 bases: TGTGCCAGCAGCTCCCTGGGCGTGGCAATTGGGTACTTC.

This clonotype was seen many times. The gene calls are TRBV28 and TRBJ2-2, with 11 bases lining up with TRBD2. Looked up from germline, CDR1 is MDHEN and CDR2 is SYDVKM. The CDR3 has 13 amino acids. The CDR3 DNA sequence: TGTATAGCGGGAGGGTCGAACACCGGGGAGCTGTTTTTT. Amino acid sequence: CIAGGSNTGELFF.

V is TRBV6-1 and J is TRBJ2-7; TRBD1 matches 9 bases. Losses at the gene ends were 2 bases for V and 4 bases for J; bases not matched to a gene: 9. The CDR3 is made up of 16 amino acids. CDR1 and CDR2 from the germline V gene are MNHNS and SASEGT. In DNA form, the CDR3 reads TGTGCCAGCAGTGAACATTGGTCCGGGACAGGGTACGAGCAGTACTTC. It is translated as CASSEHWSGTGYEQYF.

This clonotype has at least ten counts. This chain uses TRBV6-2 or TRBV6-3 with TRBJ1-5; TRBD1 matches 9 bases. Germline V lookup: CDR1 MNHEY, CDR2 SVGEGT. This CDR3 contains 13 residues. V lost 4 bases, J lost 6 bases, and 1 base stayed unmatched. The CDR3 spells CASSWTGVQPQHF. The CDR3 nucleotides read TGTGCCAGCAGTTGGACAGGGGTTCAGCCCCAGCATTTT.